This T cell receptor (beta chain) was identified in a study of CD8 T cells in Susac syndrome. As for the study in general: Within the sequenced group of Susac syndrome patients, five or six showed active disease and about 8 were in remission.

Trimming pared 2 bases from V and 0 bases from J, leaving 14 bases between. The length of the CDR3 is 18 residues. From germline, CDR1 is MNHEY and CDR2 SMNVEV (reference sequence). The RNA, about 0.5 to 1 ug, was put through reverse transcription using random hexamers. Across 54 Vbeta and 13 Jbeta, TCR beta CDR3 was amplified with immunoSEQ multiplex PCR. MiXCR was run by TCRdb on the immunoSEQ multiplex PCR reads, yielding one entry per CDR3 protein. This table holds about 120,000 distinct CDR3 sequences, just under 95% found once. On this clonotype: Its antigen is unidentified.

Study-wide results and limits: Susac-specific public clones were found in both the total CD8+ and the CD8+ TEMRA repertoires, with sixteen in the former and 5 or 6 in the latter. The study's TCR sequencing and HLA analysis covered a relatively small number of individuals, and the study acknowledged this.

This chain links TRBV27 with TRBJ2-6, with D perhaps matching TRBD2 (5 bases). This TCR derives from a human donor with Susac syndrome. The sample was CD8+ T cells from PBMCs. CDR3 bases: TGTGCCAGCAGTTTAGCAAGCAGCGGACTCTCTGGGGCCAACGTCCTGACTTTC. It specifies CASSLASSGLSGANVLTF.